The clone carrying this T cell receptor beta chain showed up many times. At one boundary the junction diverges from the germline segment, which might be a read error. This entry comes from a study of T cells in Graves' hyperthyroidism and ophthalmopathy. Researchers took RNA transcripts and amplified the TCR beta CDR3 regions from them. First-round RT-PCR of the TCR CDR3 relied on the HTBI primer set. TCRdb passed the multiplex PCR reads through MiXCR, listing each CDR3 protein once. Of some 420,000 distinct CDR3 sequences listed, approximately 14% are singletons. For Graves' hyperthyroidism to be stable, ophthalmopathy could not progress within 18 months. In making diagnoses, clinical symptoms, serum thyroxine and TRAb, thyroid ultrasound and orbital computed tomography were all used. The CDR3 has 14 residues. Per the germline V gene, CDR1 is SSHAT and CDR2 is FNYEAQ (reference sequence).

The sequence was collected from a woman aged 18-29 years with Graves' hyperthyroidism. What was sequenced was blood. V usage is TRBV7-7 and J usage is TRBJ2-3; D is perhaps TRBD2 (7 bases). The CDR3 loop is CASSLGGPPDTQYF. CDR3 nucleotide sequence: TGTGCTAGCAGCTTGGGGGGGCCTCCAGATACGCAGTATTTT. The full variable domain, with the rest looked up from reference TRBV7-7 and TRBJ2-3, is GAGVSQSPRYKVTKRGQDVTLRCDPISSHATLYWYQQALGQGPEFLTYFNYEAQPDKSGLPSDRFSAERPEGSISTLTIQRTEQRDSAMYRCASSLGGPPDTQYFGPGTRLTVL.